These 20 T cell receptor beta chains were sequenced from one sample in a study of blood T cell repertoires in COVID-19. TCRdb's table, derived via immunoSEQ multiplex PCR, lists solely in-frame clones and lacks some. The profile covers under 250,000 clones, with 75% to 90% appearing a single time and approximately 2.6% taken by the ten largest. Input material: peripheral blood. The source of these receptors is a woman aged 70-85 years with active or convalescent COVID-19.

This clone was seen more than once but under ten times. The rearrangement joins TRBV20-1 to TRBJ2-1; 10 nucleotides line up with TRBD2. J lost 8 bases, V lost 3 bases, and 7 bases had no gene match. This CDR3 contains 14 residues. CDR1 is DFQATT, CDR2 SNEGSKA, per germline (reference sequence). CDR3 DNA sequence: TGCAGTGCTAGTGCTAGCGGGAGCAGCGATGAGCAGTTCTTC. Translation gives CSASASGSSDEQFF.

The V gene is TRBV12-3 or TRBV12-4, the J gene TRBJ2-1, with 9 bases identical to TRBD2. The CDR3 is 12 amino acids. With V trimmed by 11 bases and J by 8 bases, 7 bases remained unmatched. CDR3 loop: CACGGRVHEQFF. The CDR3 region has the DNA TGTGCCTGCGGCGGGAGGGTTCATGAGCAGTTCTTC.

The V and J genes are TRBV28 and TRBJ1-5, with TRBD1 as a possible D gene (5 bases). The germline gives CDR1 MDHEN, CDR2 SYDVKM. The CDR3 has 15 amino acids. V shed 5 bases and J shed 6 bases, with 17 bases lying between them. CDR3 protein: CASSGLQGSTQPQHF. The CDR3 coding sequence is TGTGCCAGCAGTGGTTTGCAGGGCAGTACTCAGCCCCAGCATTTT.

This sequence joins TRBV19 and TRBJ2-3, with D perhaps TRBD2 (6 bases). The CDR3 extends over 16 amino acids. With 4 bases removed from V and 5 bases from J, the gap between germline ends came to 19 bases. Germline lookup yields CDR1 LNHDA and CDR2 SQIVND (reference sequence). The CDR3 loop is CASSRPRGLGEDTQYF. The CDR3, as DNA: TGTGCCAGTAGTAGACCCCGGGGACTCGGGGAAGATACGCAGTATTTT. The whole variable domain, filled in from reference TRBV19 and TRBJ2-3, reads DGGITQSPKYLFRKEGQNVTLSCEQNLNHDAMYWYRQDPGQGLRLIYYSQIVNDFQKGDIAEGYSVSREKKESFPLTVTSAQKNPTAFYLCASSRPRGLGEDTQYFGPGTRLTVL.

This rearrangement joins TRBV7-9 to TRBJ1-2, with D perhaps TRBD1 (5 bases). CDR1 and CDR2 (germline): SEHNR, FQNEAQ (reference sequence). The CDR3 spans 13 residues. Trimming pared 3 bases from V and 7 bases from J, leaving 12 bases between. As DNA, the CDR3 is TGTGCCAGCAGCTTCAGGGACTTATCTGGCTACACCTTC. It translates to CASSFRDLSGYTF. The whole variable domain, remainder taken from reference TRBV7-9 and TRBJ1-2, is DTGVSQNPRHKITKRGQNVTFRCDPISEHNRLYWYRQTLGQGPEFLTYFQNEAQLEKSRLLSDRFSAERPKGSFSTLEIQRTEQGDSAMYLCASSFRDLSGYTFGSGTRLTVV.

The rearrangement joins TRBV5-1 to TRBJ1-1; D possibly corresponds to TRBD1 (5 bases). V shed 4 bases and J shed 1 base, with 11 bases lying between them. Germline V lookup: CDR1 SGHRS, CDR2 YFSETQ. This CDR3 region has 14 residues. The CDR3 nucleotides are TGCGCCAGCAGCCTACAGGCCACGAACACTGAAGCTTTCTTT. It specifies CASSLQATNTEAFF.

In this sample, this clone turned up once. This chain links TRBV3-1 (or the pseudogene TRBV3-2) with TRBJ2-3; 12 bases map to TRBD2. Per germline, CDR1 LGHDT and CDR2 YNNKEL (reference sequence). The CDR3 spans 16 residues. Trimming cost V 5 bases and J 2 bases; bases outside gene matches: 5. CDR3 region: CASSTPSGGVTDTQYF. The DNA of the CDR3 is TGTGCCAGCAGCACGCCTAGCGGGGGGGTCACAGATACGCAGTATTTT.

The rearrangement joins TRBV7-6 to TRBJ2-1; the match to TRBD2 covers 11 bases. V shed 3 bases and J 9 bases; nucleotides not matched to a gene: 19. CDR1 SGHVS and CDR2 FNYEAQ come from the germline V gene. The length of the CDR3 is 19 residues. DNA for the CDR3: TGTGCCAGCAGCTTTCTGGGGGCAACTAGCGGGAGAACGGACGGTGAGCAGTTCTTC. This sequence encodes CASSFLGATSGRTDGEQFF. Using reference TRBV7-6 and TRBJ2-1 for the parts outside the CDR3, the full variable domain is GAGVSQSPRYKVTKRGQDVALRCDPISGHVSLYWYRQALGQGPEFLTYFNYEAQQDKSGLPNDRFSAERPEGSISTLTIQRTEQRDSAMYRCASSFLGATSGRTDGEQFFGPGTRLTVL.

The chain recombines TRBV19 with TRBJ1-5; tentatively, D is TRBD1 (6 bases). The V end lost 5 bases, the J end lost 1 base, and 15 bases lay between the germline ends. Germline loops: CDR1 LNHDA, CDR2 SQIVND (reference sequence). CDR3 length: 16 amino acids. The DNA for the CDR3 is TGTGCCAGTAGTGACCTAGGGGGTTTGAGCAATCAGCCCCAGCATTTT. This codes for CASSDLGGLSNQPQHF. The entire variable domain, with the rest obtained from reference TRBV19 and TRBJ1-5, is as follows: DGGITQSPKYLFRKEGQNVTLSCEQNLNHDAMYWYRQDPGQGLRLIYYSQIVNDFQKGDIAEGYSVSREKKESFPLTVTSAQKNPTAFYLCASSDLGGLSNQPQHFGDGTRLSIL.

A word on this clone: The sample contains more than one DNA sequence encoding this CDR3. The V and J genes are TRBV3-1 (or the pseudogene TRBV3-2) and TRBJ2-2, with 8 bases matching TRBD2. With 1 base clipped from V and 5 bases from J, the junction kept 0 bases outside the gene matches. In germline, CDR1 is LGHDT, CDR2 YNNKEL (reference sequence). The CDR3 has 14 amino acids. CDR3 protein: CASSQAGGTGELFF. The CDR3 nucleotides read TGTGCCAGCAGCCAAGCGGGGGGGACCGGGGAGCTGTTTTTT.

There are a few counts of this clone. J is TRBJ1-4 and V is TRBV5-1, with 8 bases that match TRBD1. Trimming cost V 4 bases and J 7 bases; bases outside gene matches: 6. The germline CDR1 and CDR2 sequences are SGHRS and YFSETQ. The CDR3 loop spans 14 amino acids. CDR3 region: CASSRGQGREKLFF. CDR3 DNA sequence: TGCGCCAGCAGCAGAGGACAGGGACGTGAAAAACTGTTTTTT.

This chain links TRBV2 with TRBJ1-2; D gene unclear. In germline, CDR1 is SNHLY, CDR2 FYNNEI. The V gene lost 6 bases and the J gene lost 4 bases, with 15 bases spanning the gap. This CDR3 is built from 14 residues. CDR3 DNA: TGTGCCAGCAGCCCGCCAACAGCAGTCTATGGCTACACCTTC. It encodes CASSPPTAVYGYTF.

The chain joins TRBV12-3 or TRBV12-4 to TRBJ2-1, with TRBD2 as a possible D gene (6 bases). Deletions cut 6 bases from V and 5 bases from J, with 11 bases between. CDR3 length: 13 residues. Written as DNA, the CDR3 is TGTGCCAGCAGGCCCGGAGGGGACAATGAGCAGTTCTTC. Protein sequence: CASRPGGDNEQFF.

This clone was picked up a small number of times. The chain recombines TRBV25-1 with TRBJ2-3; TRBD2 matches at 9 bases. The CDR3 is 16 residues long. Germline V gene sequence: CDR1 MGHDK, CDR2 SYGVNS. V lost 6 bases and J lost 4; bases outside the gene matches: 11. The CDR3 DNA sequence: TGTGCCAGCAGCCCACTGGCGGGGGGGTCCTCAGATACGCAGTATTTT. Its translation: CASSPLAGGSSDTQYF.

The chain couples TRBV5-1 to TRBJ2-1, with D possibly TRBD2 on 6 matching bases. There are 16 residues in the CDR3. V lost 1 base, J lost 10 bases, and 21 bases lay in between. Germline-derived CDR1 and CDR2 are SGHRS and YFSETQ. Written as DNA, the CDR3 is TGCGCCAGCAGCTTGCCGACTAGTCATAATTCGTGGGAGCAGTTCTTC. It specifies CASSLPTSHNSWEQFF.

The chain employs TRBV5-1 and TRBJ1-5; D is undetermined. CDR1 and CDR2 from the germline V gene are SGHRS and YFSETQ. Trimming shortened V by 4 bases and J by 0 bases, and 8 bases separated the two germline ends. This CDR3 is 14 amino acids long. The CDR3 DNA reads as TGCGCCAGCAGCCGCGGGGATAGCAATCAGCCCCAGCATTTT. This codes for CASSRGDSNQPQHF.

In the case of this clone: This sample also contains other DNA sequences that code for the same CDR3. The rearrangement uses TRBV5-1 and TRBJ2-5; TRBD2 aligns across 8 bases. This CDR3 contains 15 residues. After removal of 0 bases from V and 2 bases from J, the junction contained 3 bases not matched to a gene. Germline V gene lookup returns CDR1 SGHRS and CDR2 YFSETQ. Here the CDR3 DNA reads TGCGCCAGCAGCTTGGGCTCTAGCGGGCAAGAGACCCAGTACTTC. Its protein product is CASSLGSSGQETQYF.

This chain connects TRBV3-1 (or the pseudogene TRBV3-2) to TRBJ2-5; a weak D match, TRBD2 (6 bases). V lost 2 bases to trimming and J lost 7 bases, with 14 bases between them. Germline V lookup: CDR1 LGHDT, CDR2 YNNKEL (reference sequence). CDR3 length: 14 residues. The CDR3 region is CASSQLSGYGTQYF. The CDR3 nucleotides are TGTGCCAGCAGCCAACTTAGCGGATACGGGACCCAGTACTTC.

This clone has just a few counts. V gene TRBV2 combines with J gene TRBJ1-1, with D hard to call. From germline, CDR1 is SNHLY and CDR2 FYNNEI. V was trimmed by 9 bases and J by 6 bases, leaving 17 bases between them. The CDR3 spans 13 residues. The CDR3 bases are TGTGCCAGAGAGGGAGGAAAAAAGGCTGAAGCTTTCTTT. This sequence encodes CAREGGKKAEAFF.

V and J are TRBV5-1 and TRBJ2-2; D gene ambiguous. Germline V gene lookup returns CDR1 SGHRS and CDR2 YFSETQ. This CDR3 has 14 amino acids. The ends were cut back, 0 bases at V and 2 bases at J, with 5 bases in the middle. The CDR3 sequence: CASSLGSNTGELFF. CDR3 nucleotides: TGCGCCAGCAGCTTGGGTTCAAACACCGGGGAGCTGTTTTTT.